This passage covers 29 T cell receptor beta chains from one sample sequenced in a study of T cell repertoires in cytomegalovirus infection. No antigen is known for these receptors. Via MiXCR, TCRdb re-called the reads, giving one row per CDR3 protein. The repertoire has approximately 110,000 distinct CDR3 sequences, roughly 39% of them found once; the top ten carry about 76%. This material consisted of CD8+ T cells from cultured PBMCs, taken from culture after CMV antigen stimulation. These receptors were collected from a human donor in good health (CMV status not recorded). Some clones in this sample may be carry-over from other donors' samples.

The V call is TRBV29-1, the J call TRBJ1-2; D is uncertain. Trimming cost V 7 bases and J 6 bases, with 24 bases left between them. This CDR3 comprises 15 residues. Germline V CDR1 and CDR2: SQVTM, ANQGSEA. CDR3 loop: CSAPKVYRSLNGYTF. The CDR3 region has the DNA TGCAGCGCCCCTAAGGTGTACAGATCCCTTAATGGCTACACCTTC.

This clonotype was picked up many times. V usage is TRBV7-9 and J usage is TRBJ2-1; D remains ambiguous. The CDR3 totals 14 residues. V was cut by 1 base and J by 6 bases, with 10 bases left in between. Germline assignment: CDR1 SEHNR and CDR2 FQNEAQ (reference sequence). This chain's CDR3 is CASSLDFNINEQFF. The DNA for the CDR3 is TGTGCCAGCAGCTTAGATTTTAATATCAATGAGCAGTTCTTC.

This sequence joins TRBV4-1 and TRBJ2-7, with D maybe TRBD1 (5 bases). Germline loops: CDR1 MGHRA, CDR2 YSYEKL. The CDR3 is 16 residues long. Between the trimmed V and J ends, which lost 0 bases and 3 bases, there was a span of 15 bases. CDR3 bases: TGCGCCAGCAGCCAAGATCCCCCCGGACACAACTACGAGCAGTACTTC. This sequence encodes CASSQDPPGHNYEQYF.

The rearrangement uses TRBV2 and TRBJ1-1, with no clear D. The CDR3 length is 13 residues. Germline values: CDR1 SNHLY, CDR2 FYNNEI. With 8 bases removed from V and 7 bases from J, the gap between germline ends came to 17 bases. CDR3 sequence: CASGLRVGVEAFF. The CDR3 DNA follows: TGTGCCAGCGGCCTGCGGGTGGGCGTTGAAGCTTTCTTT.

The V call is TRBV2, the J call TRBJ1-5; a possible D gene is TRBD1 (6 bases). Trimming left V 6 bases short and J 5 bases short, with 14 bases between. Germline lookup yields CDR1 SNHLY and CDR2 FYNNEI. The CDR3 is 14 residues long. The DNA of the CDR3 is TGTGCCAGCAGCGATCCACAGGGTTATCAGCCCCAGCATTTT. It encodes CASSDPQGYQPQHF.

The chain recombines TRBV20-1 with TRBJ2-5, with D hard to call. V shed 0 bases and J shed 1 base, with 9 bases lying between them. This CDR3 region has 14 residues. Germline V CDR1 and CDR2: DFQATT, SNEGSKA (reference sequence). The chain's CDR3 is CSARDNPVQETQYF. As DNA, the CDR3 is TGCAGTGCTAGAGATAACCCGGTCCAAGAGACCCAGTACTTC.

The sample holds a few counts of this clonotype. V gene TRBV12-3 or TRBV12-4 combines with J gene TRBJ2-5, with 7 bases lining up with TRBD1. Losses at the gene ends were 6 bases for V and 8 bases for J; bases not matched to a gene: 12. The CDR3 is 14 amino acids. This CDR3 is CASRISGTASTQYF. The CDR3 nucleotides read TGTGCCAGCAGAATATCCGGGACAGCAAGTACCCAGTACTTC.

V gene TRBV2 combines with J gene TRBJ2-3, with 8 bases aligning to TRBD2. The CDR3 is made up of 13 amino acids. V lost 8 bases, J lost 2 bases, and 3 bases stayed unmatched. CDR1 SNHLY and CDR2 FYNNEI come from the germline V gene. CDR3 protein: CASPGGYTDTQYF. The CDR3, as DNA: TGTGCCAGCCCGGGGGGGTACACAGATACGCAGTATTTT.

This clonotype was counted only a few times. J is TRBJ1-6 and V is TRBV7-8, with 7 nucleotides matching TRBD1. The junction had 5 bases not matched to a gene; V was cut back by 3 bases and J by 6 bases. The CDR3 is 15 amino acids. The germline CDR1 and CDR2 sequences are SGHVS and FQNEAQ. The CDR3 spells CASSFGGGRNSPLHF. As DNA, the CDR3 is TGTGCCAGCAGCTTCGGAGGGGGCCGTAATTCACCCCTCCACTTT.

This chain links TRBV4-1 with TRBJ1-1; 11 bases agree with TRBD1. Germline lookup yields CDR1 MGHRA and CDR2 YSYEKL. There are 15 residues in the CDR3. The junction had 2 bases not matched to a gene; V was cut back by 1 base and J by 4 bases. The CDR3 coding sequence is TGCGCCAGCAGCCAAGGGGGACAGGGGGTCACTGAAGCTTTCTTT. It specifies CASSQGGQGVTEAFF.

In its sample, this clonotype was seen many times. A junction end diverges from the germline sequence, so it may reflect a read error. The chain recombines TRBV7-2 with TRBJ1-2; unclear D gene. In germline, CDR1 is SGHTA, CDR2 FQGNSA. This CDR3 spans 14 amino acids. The CDR3, as DNA: TGTGCCAGCAGCCTAGCGGCGGTGAACTATGGCTACACCTTC. This sequence encodes CASSLAAVNYGYTF.

The rearrangement links TRBV7-6 to TRBJ1-1; D gene ambiguous. CDR1 and CDR2 (germline): SGHVS, FNYEAQ. The V gene lost 0 bases and the J gene lost 8 bases, with 7 bases spanning the gap. CDR3 size: 12 residues. CDR3 protein: CASSLAGREAFF. The CDR3 nucleotides read TGTGCCAGCAGCTTAGCTGGTAGAGAAGCTTTCTTT.

This chain connects TRBV2 to TRBJ2-2; D remains ambiguous. With 6 bases removed from V and 1 base from J, the gap between germline ends came to 9 bases. CDR1 and CDR2 from the germline V gene are SNHLY and FYNNEI. The CDR3 sequence is 14 residues long. CDR3 protein: CASRLRQNTGELFF. The DNA for the CDR3 is TGTGCCAGCAGACTCCGACAGAACACCGGGGAGCTGTTTTTT.

The rearrangement joins TRBV10-3 to TRBJ2-2; no definite D call. CDR3 size: 14 residues. Germline CDR1 and CDR2: ENHRY and SYGVKD. V was clipped by 0 bases and J by 4 bases, with 6 bases between them. The CDR3 DNA reads as TGTGCCATCAGTGAGTCGACTGGCACCGGGGAGCTGTTTTTT. Protein: CAISESTGTGELFF.

The V call is TRBV6-2 or TRBV6-3, the J call TRBJ1-1; D unresolved. Germline-derived CDR1 and CDR2 are MNHEY and SVGEGT. This CDR3 has 14 amino acids. The V end was cut by 1 base, the J end by 1 base, with 7 bases between. This chain's CDR3 is CASSYYVGNTEAFF. Here the CDR3 DNA reads TGTGCCAGCAGTTACTATGTGGGGAACACTGAAGCTTTCTTT.

The sample holds one count of this clonotype. The chain combines TRBV11-2 with TRBJ1-2, with D possibly matching TRBD1 (5 bases). The length of the CDR3 is 16 residues. The germline V gene encodes CDR1 SGHAT and CDR2 FQNNGV. V lost 5 bases and J 3 bases, leaving 19 bases between the germline ends. DNA of the CDR3: TGTGCCAGCAGCCTAGGGGTAGGCAGCACATACTATGGCTACACCTTC. This translates into CASSLGVGSTYYGYTF. The variable domain in full, completed from reference TRBV11-2 and TRBJ1-2, reads EAGVAQSPRYKIIEKRQSVAFWCNPISGHATLYWYQQILGQGPKLLIQFQNNGVVDDSQLPKDRFSAERLKGVDSTLKIQPAKLEDSAVYLCASSLGVGSTYYGYTFGSGTRLTVV.

J is TRBJ2-3 and V is TRBV27; 8 nucleotides align to TRBD2. The CDR3 is made up of 15 amino acids. The germline V gene encodes CDR1 MNHEY and CDR2 SMNVEV (reference sequence). Unmatched junction bases numbered 2, after V lost 2 bases and J lost 1 base. This CDR3 reads CASSLVGGGTDTQYF. The CDR3 nucleotides are TGTGCCAGCAGTTTAGTCGGGGGGGGCACAGATACGCAGTATTTT.

This clonotype has at least ten counts. The gene calls are TRBV6-1 and TRBJ1-5, with TRBD1 matching 10 bases. V was pared by 6 bases and J by 6 bases, with 5 bases of the junction left unmatched. The germline V gene encodes CDR1 MNHNS and CDR2 SASEGT. The CDR3 length is 14 residues. The CDR3 region is CASSSTGGGQPQHF. In DNA form, the CDR3 reads TGTGCCAGCAGCTCGACAGGGGGCGGTCAGCCCCAGCATTTT.

V and J are TRBV27 and TRBJ1-1; a possible D gene is TRBD1 (5 bases). Per germline, CDR1 MNHEY and CDR2 SMNVEV (reference sequence). The V gene lost 0 bases and the J gene lost 6 bases, with 14 bases spanning the gap. This CDR3 is 15 amino acids long. The CDR3: CASSLSKGLYPEAFF. The CDR3 DNA sequence: TGTGCCAGCAGTTTATCGAAGGGACTATACCCTGAAGCTTTCTTT.

This clonotype was recorded only once. CDR3 sequence reads: CAISAQAGDTDTQYF. The CDR3 nucleotides are TGTGCCATCAGTGCCCAGGCAGGGGATACAGATACGCAGTATTTT. V and J are TRBV10-3 and TRBJ2-3; the D gene is possibly TRBD1 (6 bases). Germline V gene sequence: CDR1 ENHRY, CDR2 SYGVKD. V lost 4 bases and J 3 bases, leaving 14 bases between the germline ends. The CDR3 consists of 15 residues.

The chain uses TRBV7-6 and TRBJ2-7; D not certain. The CDR3 loop spans 14 amino acids. Trimming shortened V by 0 bases and J by 4 bases, and 10 bases separated the two germline ends. Germline CDR1 and CDR2: SGHVS and FNYEAQ. CDR3 sequence (DNA): TGTGCCAGCAGCTTAGCGATACAGACGTACGAGCAGTACTTC. The encoded protein is CASSLAIQTYEQYF.

A word on this clonotype: A read error may be the cause here, since a much bigger clone is one base away. The J gene is TRBJ2-3, the V gene TRBV19; the D gene is possibly TRBD1 (6 bases). Germline assignment: CDR1 LNHDA and CDR2 SQIVND (reference sequence). The CDR3 length is 15 residues. Trimming pared 8 bases from V and 2 bases from J, leaving 17 bases between. CDR3 sequence reads: CASVTGAFSTDTQYF. CDR3 nucleotide sequence: TGTGCCAGTGTGACAGGCGCCTTTTCCACAGATACGCAGTATTTT.

V and J are TRBV27 and TRBJ2-3; D call uncertain. V lost 6 bases and J lost 1, with 11 bases in between. This CDR3 has 14 amino acids. Germline loops: CDR1 MNHEY, CDR2 SMNVEV (reference sequence). The CDR3 loop is CASSTIFGTDTQYF. The CDR3 DNA sequence: TGTGCCAGCAGCACGATTTTCGGCACAGATACGCAGTATTTT.

The table lists this clonotype with a few counts. This chain uses TRBV29-1 with TRBJ2-3; 9 positions match TRBD2. Trimming removed 0 bases from V and 8 bases from J; junction bases left unmatched: 12. Germline CDR1 reads SQVTM; CDR2 reads ANQGSEA. The CDR3 totals 16 residues. The DNA for the CDR3 is TGCAGCGTTGAAGATCCCGGGACTAGCCCGCCCATTACGCAGTATTTT. This translates into CSVEDPGTSPPITQYF.

The chain has TRBV28 and TRBJ1-6; TRBD1 matches 7 bases. Germline V gene lookup returns CDR1 MDHEN and CDR2 SYDVKM. The CDR3 spans 15 residues. V lost 4 bases to trimming and J lost 9 bases; unmatched junction nucleotides: 9. The CDR3 here is CASSSHRGLSSPLHF. The CDR3 coding sequence is TGTGCCAGCAGTTCCCACAGGGGTTTGAGTTCACCCCTCCACTTT.

This sequence joins TRBV29-1 and TRBJ1-1; 8 bases match TRBD1. J was trimmed by 7 bases and V by 4 bases; bases with no gene match: 5. Germline loops: CDR1 SQVTM, CDR2 ANQGSEA. CDR3 length: 12 amino acids. CDR3 DNA: TGCAGCGTTGTGGGACAGGAGAGTGAAGCTTTCTTT. Protein product: CSVVGQESEAFF.

In its sample, this clonotype was seen a few times. The J gene is TRBJ2-2, the V gene TRBV7-9; maybe TRBD2 (5 bases). This CDR3 has 12 amino acids. V was trimmed by 7 bases and J by 7 bases, leaving 10 bases between them. CDR1 and CDR2 from the germline V gene are SEHNR and FQNEAQ (reference sequence). CDR3: CASKTGFGELFF. CDR3 coding DNA: TGTGCCAGCAAAACGGGGTTCGGGGAGCTGTTTTTT.

This clonotype was seen a few times. This rearrangement joins TRBV5-4 to TRBJ2-3, with 10 bases fitting TRBD2. There are 16 residues in the CDR3. Losses at the gene ends were 4 bases for V and 2 bases for J; bases not matched to a gene: 7. The V gene's germline CDR1 is SGHNT and CDR2 YYREEE (reference sequence). The CDR3 is CASSDTGTSATDTQYF. The CDR3 DNA sequence: TGTGCCAGCAGCGACACCGGGACTAGCGCCACAGATACGCAGTATTTT.

This clonotype was seen many times. V usage is TRBV2 and J usage is TRBJ2-3; 11 bases fit TRBD2. This CDR3 has 14 amino acids. The V and J ends lost 8 bases and 5 bases, in that order; junction bases with no gene match: 6. From germline, CDR1 is SNHLY and CDR2 FYNNEI. CDR3 residues: CASGSGGAEDTQYF. The CDR3 DNA follows: TGTGCCAGCGGTAGCGGGGGGGCTGAAGATACGCAGTATTTT.